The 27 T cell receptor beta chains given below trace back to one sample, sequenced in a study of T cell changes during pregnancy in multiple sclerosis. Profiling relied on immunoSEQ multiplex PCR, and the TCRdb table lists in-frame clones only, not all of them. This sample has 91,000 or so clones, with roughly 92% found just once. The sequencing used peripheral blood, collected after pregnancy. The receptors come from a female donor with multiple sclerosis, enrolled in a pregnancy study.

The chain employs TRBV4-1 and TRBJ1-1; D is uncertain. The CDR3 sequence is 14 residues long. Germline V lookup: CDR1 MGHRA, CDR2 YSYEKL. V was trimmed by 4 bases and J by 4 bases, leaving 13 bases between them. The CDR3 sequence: CASSPVDISTEAFF. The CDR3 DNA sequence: TGCGCCAGCAGCCCCGTAGACATTTCCACTGAAGCTTTCTTT.

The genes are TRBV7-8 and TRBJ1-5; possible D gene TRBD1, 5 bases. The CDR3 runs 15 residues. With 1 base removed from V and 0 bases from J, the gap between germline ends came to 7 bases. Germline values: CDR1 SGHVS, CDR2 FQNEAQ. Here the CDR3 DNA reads TGTGCCAGCAGCTTAGAGGGGTATAGCAATCAGCCCCAGCATTTT. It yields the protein CASSLEGYSNQPQHF.

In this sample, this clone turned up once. CDR3 in amino acids: CASSLRGKFADTQYF. DNA for the CDR3: TGTGCCAGCAGCCTAAGGGGAAAGTTTGCAGATACGCAGTATTTT. The chain couples TRBV7-9 to TRBJ2-3; D perhaps matches TRBD1 (5 bases). The V end was cut by 5 bases, the J end by 4 bases, with 16 bases between. CDR1 is SEHNR and CDR2 is FQNEAQ in the germline V gene (reference sequence). The CDR3 is 15 amino acids.

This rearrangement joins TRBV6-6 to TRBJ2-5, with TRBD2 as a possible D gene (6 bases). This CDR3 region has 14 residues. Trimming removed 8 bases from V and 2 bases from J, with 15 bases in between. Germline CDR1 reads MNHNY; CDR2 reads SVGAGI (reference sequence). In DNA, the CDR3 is TGTGCCAGCGCCGAAGGAGGGGCTCAAGAGACCCAGTACTTC. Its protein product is CASAEGGAQETQYF.

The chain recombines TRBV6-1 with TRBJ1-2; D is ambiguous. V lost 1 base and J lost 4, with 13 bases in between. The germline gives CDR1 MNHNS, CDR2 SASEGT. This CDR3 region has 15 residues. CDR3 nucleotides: TGTGCCAGCAGTGAAGGATTGGGAGATTCCTATGGCTACACCTTC. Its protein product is CASSEGLGDSYGYTF.

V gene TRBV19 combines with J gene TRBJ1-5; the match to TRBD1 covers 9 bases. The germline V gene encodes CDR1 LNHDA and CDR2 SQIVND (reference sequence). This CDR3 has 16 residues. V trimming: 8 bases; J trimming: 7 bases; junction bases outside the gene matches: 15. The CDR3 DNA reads TGTGCCAGTTTTTCTTCCGGGACAGGGTCAGGACAGCCCCAGCATTTT. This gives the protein CASFSSGTGSGQPQHF.

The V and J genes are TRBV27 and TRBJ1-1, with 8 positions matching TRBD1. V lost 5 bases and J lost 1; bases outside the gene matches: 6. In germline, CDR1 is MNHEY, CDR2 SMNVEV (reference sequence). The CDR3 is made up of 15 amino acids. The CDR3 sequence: CASSPPGQANTEAFF. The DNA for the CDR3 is TGTGCCAGCAGTCCCCCGGGACAGGCGAACACTGAAGCTTTCTTT.

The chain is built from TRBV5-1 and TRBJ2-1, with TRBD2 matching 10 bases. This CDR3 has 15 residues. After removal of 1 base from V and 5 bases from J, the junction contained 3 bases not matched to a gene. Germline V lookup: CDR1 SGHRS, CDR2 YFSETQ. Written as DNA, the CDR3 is TGCGCCAGCAGCTTGTTCACTAGCGGGGACAATGAGCAGTTCTTC. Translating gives CASSLFTSGDNEQFF.

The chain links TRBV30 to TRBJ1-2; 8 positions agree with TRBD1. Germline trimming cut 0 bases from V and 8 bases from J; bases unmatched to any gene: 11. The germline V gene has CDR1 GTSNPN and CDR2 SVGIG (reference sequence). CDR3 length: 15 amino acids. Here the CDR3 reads CAWSVSGQGRKGYTF. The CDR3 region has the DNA TGTGCCTGGAGTGTATCCGGACAGGGTCGGAAGGGCTACACCTTC.

This CDR3 reads CASSSRGVSTDTQYF. The CDR3 nucleotides are TGTGCCAGCAGTTCCCGCGGGGTTAGCACAGATACGCAGTATTTT. The chain combines TRBV6-6 with TRBJ2-3; D might be TRBD2 (6 bases). V was shortened by 4 bases and J by 0 bases, with 11 bases between the two germline ends. Per the germline V gene, CDR1 is MNHNY and CDR2 is SVGAGI (reference sequence). The CDR3 covers 15 residues.

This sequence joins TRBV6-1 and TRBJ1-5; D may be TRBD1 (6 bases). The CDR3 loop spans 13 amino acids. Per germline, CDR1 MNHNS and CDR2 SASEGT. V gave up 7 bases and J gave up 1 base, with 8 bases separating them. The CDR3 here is CASKQGSNQPQHF. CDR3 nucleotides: TGTGCCAGCAAGCAGGGGAGCAATCAGCCCCAGCATTTT.

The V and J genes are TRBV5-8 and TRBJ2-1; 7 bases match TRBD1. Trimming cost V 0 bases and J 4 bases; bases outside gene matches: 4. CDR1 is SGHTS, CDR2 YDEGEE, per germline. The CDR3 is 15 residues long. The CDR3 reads CASSLGTGDYNEQFF. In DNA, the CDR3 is TGTGCCAGCAGCTTGGGGACAGGAGATTACAATGAGCAGTTCTTC.

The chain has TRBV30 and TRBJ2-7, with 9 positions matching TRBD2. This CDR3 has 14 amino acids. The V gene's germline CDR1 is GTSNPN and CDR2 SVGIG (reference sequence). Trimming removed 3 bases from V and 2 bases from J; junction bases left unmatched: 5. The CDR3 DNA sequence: TGTGCCTGGAGGACTAGCGGAATTACCTACGAGCAGTACTTC. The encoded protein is CAWRTSGITYEQYF.

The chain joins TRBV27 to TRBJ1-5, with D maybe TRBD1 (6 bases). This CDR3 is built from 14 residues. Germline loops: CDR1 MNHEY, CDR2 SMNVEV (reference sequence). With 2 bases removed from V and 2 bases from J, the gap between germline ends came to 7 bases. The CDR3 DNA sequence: TGTGCCAGCAGTTTACAGGGGCGCAATCAGCCCCAGCATTTT. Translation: CASSLQGRNQPQHF.

CDR3 DNA: TGTGCCAGCAGTTCCCAGGGGACCGGTCCTATTGAAAAACTGTTTTTT. Amino acid sequence: CASSSQGTGPIEKLFF. The V and J genes are TRBV28 and TRBJ1-4, with D possibly being TRBD1 (6 bases). Trimming shortened V by 4 bases and J by 7 bases, and 19 bases separated the two germline ends. The CDR3 spans 16 residues. CDR1 MDHEN and CDR2 SYDVKM come from the germline V gene.

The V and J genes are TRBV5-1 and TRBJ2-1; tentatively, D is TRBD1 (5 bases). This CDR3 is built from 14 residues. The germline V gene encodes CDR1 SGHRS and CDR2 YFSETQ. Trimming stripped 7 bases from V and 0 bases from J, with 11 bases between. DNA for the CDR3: TGCGCCAGCCTAGGGGAAAACTCCTACAATGAGCAGTTCTTC. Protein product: CASLGENSYNEQFF.

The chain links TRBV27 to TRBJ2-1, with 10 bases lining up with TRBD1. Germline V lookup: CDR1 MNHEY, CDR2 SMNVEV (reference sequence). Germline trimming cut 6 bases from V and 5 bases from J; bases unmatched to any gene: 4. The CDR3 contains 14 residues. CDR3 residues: CASSPGQGHNEQFF. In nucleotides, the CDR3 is TGTGCCAGCAGCCCGGGACAGGGGCACAATGAGCAGTTCTTC.

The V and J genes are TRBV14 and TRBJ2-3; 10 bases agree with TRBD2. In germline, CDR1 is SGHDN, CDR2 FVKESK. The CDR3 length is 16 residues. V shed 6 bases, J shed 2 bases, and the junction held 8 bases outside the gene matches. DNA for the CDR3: TGTGCCAGCAGTACGGGACTAGCGCTAGTCACAGATACGCAGTATTTT. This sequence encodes CASSTGLALVTDTQYF.

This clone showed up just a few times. The CDR3 is CASSPTTGVNTEAFF. CDR3 bases: TGTGCCAGCAGCCCGACGACAGGGGTGAACACTGAAGCTTTCTTT. V gene TRBV7-9 combines with J gene TRBJ1-1; the match to TRBD1 covers 8 bases. The CDR3 runs 15 residues. CDR1 is SEHNR and CDR2 is FQNEAQ in the germline V gene (reference sequence). V lost 5 bases, J lost 0 bases, and 5 bases stayed unmatched.

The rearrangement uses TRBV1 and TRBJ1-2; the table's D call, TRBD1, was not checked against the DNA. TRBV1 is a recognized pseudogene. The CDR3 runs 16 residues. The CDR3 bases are TGCACCAGCAGCCAAGGCCGGGACAGGGGCGACTATGGCTACACCTTC. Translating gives CTSSQGRDRGDYGYTF.

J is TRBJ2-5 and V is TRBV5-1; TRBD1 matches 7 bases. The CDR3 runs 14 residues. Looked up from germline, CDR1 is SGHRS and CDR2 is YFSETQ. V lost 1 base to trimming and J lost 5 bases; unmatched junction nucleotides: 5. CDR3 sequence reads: CASSLRGGMETQYF. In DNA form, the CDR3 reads TGCGCCAGCAGCTTGAGAGGGGGCATGGAGACCCAGTACTTC.

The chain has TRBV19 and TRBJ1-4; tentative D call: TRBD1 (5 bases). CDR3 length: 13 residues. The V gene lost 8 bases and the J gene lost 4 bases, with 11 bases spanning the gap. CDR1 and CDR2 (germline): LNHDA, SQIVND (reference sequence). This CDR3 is CASSRQLNEKLFF. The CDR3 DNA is TGTGCCAGTTCGCGACAGCTTAATGAAAAACTGTTTTTT.

CDR3 DNA sequence: TGTGCCAGCAGCCCGGGCTTCAGCGGGAATGAGCAGTTCTTC. Its protein product is CASSPGFSGNEQFF. This rearrangement joins TRBV7-2 to TRBJ2-1; TRBD2 is a possible D gene (6 bases). CDR1 is SGHTA and CDR2 is FQGNSA in the germline V gene. This CDR3 is 14 amino acids long. V lost 5 bases and J lost 7, with 15 bases in between.

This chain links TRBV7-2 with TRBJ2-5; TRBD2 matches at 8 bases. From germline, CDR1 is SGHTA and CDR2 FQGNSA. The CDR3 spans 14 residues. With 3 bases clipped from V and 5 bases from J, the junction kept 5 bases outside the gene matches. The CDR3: CASSFSGVSETQYF. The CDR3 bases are TGTGCCAGCAGCTTTAGCGGGGTCAGTGAGACCCAGTACTTC.

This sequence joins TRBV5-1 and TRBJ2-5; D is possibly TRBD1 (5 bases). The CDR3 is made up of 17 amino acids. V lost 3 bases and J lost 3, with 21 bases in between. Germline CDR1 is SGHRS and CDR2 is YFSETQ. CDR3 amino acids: CASSSYPSLGAKETQYF. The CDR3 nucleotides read TGCGCCAGCAGCTCCTATCCCTCCCTTGGGGCCAAAGAGACCCAGTACTTC.

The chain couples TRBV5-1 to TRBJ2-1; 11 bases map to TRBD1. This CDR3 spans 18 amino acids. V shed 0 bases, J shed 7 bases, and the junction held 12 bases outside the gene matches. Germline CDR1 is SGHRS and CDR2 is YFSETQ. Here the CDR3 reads CASSLAILFRDRGNEQFF. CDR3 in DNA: TGCGCCAGCAGCTTGGCCATACTATTTCGGGACAGGGGGAATGAGCAGTTCTTC.

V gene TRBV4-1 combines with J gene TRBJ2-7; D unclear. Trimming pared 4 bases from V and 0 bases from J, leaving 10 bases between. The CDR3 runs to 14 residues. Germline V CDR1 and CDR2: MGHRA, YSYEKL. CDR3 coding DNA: TGCGCCAGCAGCCCCGCGCGGAGCTCCTACGAGCAGTACTTC. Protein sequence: CASSPARSSYEQYF.